This record covers a single T cell receptor beta chain. This entry comes from a study of cytotoxic CD8 clonotypes in ibrutinib-treated CLL. The germline V gene has CDR1 SGHRS and CDR2 YFSETQ. The V and J ends lost 4 bases and 8 bases, in that order; junction bases with no gene match: 9. This CDR3 is 15 amino acids long. Data came from immunoSEQ multiplex PCR; TCRdb stores just in-frame clones and leaves some out. Of over 130,000 clones detected, around 84% appear once; the ten largest clones hold about 7.6%. The source of this sequence is a human donor with chronic lymphocytic leukemia. The sequencing here drew on PBMCs, taken after 36 months of ibrutinib treatment. The rearrangement joins TRBV5-1 to TRBJ1-1; 12 bases align to TRBD1. Written as DNA, the CDR3 is TGCGCCAGCAGCCTCTCCGGGACAGGGGGCGCGGAAGCTTTCTTT. It is translated as CASSLSGTGGAEAFF.